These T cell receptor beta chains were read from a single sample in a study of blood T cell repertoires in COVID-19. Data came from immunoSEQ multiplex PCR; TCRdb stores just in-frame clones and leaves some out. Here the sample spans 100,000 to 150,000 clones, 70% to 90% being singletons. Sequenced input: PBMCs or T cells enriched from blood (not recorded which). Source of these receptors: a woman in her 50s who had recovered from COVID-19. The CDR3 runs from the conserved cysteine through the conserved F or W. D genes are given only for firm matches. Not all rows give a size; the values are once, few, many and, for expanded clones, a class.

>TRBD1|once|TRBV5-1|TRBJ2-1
CASSFLGQGPYNEQFF
TGCGCCAGCAGCTTCTTGGGACAGGGTCCCTACAATGAGCAGTTCTTC
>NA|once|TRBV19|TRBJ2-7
CASSIGAGDEQYF
TGTGCCAGTAGTATAGGAGCAGGGGACGAGCAGTACTTC
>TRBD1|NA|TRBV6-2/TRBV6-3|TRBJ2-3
CASSYSTAGGIDTQYF
TGTGCCAGCAGTTACTCAACGGCAGGGGGTATAGATACGCAGTATTTT
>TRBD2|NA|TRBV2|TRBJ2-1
CASNDGLAGGPEQFF
TGTGCCAGCAATGACGGACTAGCGGGGGGGCCGGAGCAGTTCTTC
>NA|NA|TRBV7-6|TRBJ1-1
CASSLARGSLYTEAFF
TGTGCCAGCAGCTTAGCGCGGGGCAGCCTTTACACTGAAGCTTTCTTT
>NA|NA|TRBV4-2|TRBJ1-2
CASSQERGHPYGYTF
TGTGCCAGCAGCCAGGAGAGGGGACATCCCTATGGCTACACCTTC
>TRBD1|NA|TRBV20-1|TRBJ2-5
CSASASTGSQETQYF
TGCAGTGCTAGTGCGTCGACAGGGTCCCAAGAGACCCAGTACTTC
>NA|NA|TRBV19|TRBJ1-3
CASSIVAGNSGNTIYF
TGTGCCAGTAGTATAGTAGCAGGGAACTCTGGAAACACCATATATTTT
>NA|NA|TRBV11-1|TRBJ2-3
CASSQRLESTDTQYF
TGTGCCAGCAGCCAGCGACTAGAGAGCACAGATACGCAGTATTTT
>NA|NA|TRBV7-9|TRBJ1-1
CASSPLRQAMNTEAFF
TGTGCCAGCAGCCCTCTCCGGCAGGCGATGAACACTGAAGCTTTCTTT
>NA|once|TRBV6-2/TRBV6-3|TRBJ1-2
CASSYLDMTYYGYTF
TGTGCCAGCAGTTACCTCGACATGACCTACTATGGCTACACCTTC
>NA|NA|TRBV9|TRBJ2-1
CASSVGIAGSYNEQFF
TGTGCCAGCAGCGTAGGTATAGCCGGCTCCTACAATGAGCAGTTCTTC
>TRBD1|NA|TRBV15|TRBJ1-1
CATSRPQGEEAFF
TGTGCCACCAGCAGACCACAGGGGGAGGAAGCTTTCTTT